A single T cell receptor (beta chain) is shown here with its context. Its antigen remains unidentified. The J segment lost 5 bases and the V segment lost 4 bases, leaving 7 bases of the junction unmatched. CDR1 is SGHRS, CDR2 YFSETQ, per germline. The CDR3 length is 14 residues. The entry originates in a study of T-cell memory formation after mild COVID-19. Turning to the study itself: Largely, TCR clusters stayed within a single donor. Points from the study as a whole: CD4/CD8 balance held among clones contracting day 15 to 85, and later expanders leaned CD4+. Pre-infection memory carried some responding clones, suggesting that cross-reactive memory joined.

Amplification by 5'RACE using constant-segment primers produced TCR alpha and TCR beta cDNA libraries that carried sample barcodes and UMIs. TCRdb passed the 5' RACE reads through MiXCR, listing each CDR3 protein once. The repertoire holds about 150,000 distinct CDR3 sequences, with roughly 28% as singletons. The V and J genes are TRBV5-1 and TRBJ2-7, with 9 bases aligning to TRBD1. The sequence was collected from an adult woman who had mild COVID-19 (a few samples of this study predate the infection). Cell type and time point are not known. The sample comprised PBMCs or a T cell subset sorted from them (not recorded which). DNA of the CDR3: TGCGCCAGCAGCCCCGGGACAGGGCGGAACGAGCAGTACTTC. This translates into CASSPGTGRNEQYF.